Listed below are T cell receptor beta chains from one sample, sequenced in a study of shared clonotypes between healthy human individuals. Profiling relied on immunoSEQ multiplex PCR, and the TCRdb table lists in-frame clones only, not all of them. The sample has about 2.1 million clones, roughly 95% seen once. Sequenced material: naive CD8+ T cells from PBMCs. Receptor source: a man aged 18 to 30 in good health. Some clones in this sample may be carry-over from other donors' samples. Each CDR3 is given with its conserved first and last residue. A D gene is named only where the DNA matches it firmly. Clone size is given for some rows only: seen once, a few or many times, or a class if the clone is expanded.

>TRBV28|.|TRBJ2-7|.
TGTGCCAGCAGTGGTATGGGGGAGCAGTACTTC
CASSGMGEQYF
>TRBV6-5|.|TRBJ1-2|.
TGTGCCAGCAGTATACAGGCCGGGAATGGCTACACCTTC
CASSIQAGNGYTF
>TRBV28|.|TRBJ2-7|.
TGTGCCAGCAGTCCACGGTCAGGGGCTGTGACGGAAGAGCAGTACTTC
CASSPRSGAVTEEQYF
>TRBV9|once|TRBJ2-7|.
TGTGCCAGCAGCGAAACGGGAAGCTCCTACGAGCAGTACTTC
CASSETGSSYEQYF
>TRBV25-1|.|TRBJ2-7|.
TGTGCCAGCAGGCCGAACACAGCCTACGAGCAGTACTTC
CASRPNTAYEQYF
>TRBV7-9|.|TRBJ2-7|TRBD1
TGTGCCAGCAGCCCAGCAGGGACAGCCATCTACGAGCAGTACTTC
CASSPAGTAIYEQYF
>TRBV7-9|.|TRBJ2-5|.
TGTGCCAGCAGCTTAGCACCAGTGCCCATTCAAGAGACCCAGTACTTC
CASSLAPVPIQETQYF
>TRBV10-3|.|TRBJ1-1|TRBD1
TGTGCCATCAGTGATCTCAGGGGGCTGAACACTGAAGCTTTCTTT
CAISDLRGLNTEAFF
>TRBV6-5|.|TRBJ2-1|.
TGTGCCAGCAGTTACTCCGATCATGGAATGGAGGGTGAGCAGTTCTTC
CASSYSDHGMEGEQFF
>TRBV29-1|.|TRBJ2-5|TRBD2
TGCAGCGTTGAAGACCCCCGTGGCGGGAGGGCCTCAGAGAAGACCCAGTACTTC
CSVEDPRGGRASEKTQYF
>TRBV7-9|.|TRBJ2-7|.
TGTGCCAGCAGCTTAGTGTTGGGGACGGCTGAAATCTACGAGCAGTACTTC
CASSLVLGTAEIYEQYF
>TRBV27|few|TRBJ1-2|TRBD1
TGTGCCAGCAGTTTTACAGACAGGGGGGCCAATGGCTACACCTTC
CASSFTDRGANGYTF
>TRBV19|few|TRBJ1-5|.
TGTGCCAGTAGTAAGACGGTGCCCAATCAGCCCCAGCATTTT
CASSKTVPNQPQHF
>TRBV19|.|TRBJ1-2|.
TGTGCCAGTACTAACCGGTCAGGGATCGCTGGCTACACCTTC
CASTNRSGIAGYTF
>TRBV11-2|.|TRBJ2-5|TRBD1
TGTGCCAGCAGCACCCCCAGGGCGACAGGGGGCTCGGAGACCCAGTACTTC
CASSTPRATGGSETQYF
>TRBV18|.|TRBJ2-5|TRBD2
TGTGCCAGCTCGGCGGGACTAGCGGGAGGAGAGACCCAGTACTTC
CASSAGLAGGETQYF
>TRBV14|.|TRBJ1-1|.
TGTGCCAGCAGCCCTATTCCGGGCACTGAAGCTTTCTTT
CASSPIPGTEAFF
>TRBV28|.|TRBJ1-5|.
TGTGCCAGCAGTTTATTTAGGGGTTTCAATCAGCCCCAGCATTTT
CASSLFRGFNQPQHF
>TRBV7-9|few|TRBJ2-6|TRBD1
TGTGCCAGCAGCAAGACAGGGGGCTCTGGGGCCAACGTCCTGACTTTC
CASSKTGGSGANVLTF
>TRBV7-9|.|TRBJ1-1|.
TGTGCCAGCAGCCAAGAAGGGGAGAACACTGAAGCTTTCTTT
CASSQEGENTEAFF
>TRBV7-8|.|TRBJ1-1|.
TGTGCCAGCAGCCCTAAGAACACTGAAGCTTTCTTT
CASSPKNTEAFF
>TRBV7-8|.|TRBJ2-6|.
TGTGCCAGCAGCTTAAGTAGGGGTGCGGCCAACGTCCTGACTTTC
CASSLSRGAANVLTF
>TRBV5-6|.|TRBJ2-7|TRBD2
TGTGCCAGCAGCTGGGGAACGGGAGGCGAGCAGTACTTC
CASSWGTGGEQYF
>TRBV27|.|TRBJ2-7|TRBD1
TGTGCCAGCAGTCTTAGGGGGCTGGCACACTACGAGCAGTACTTC
CASSLRGLAHYEQYF
>TRBV19|.|TRBJ1-2|.
TGTGCCAGTAGGGGCTACACCTTC
CASRGYTF
>TRBV7-9|.|TRBJ2-1|TRBD2
TGTGCCAGCAGCTCGACTAGCGGGACTGACAATGAGCAGTTCTTC
CASSSTSGTDNEQFF
>TRBV9|.|TRBJ2-1|TRBD2
TGTGCCAGCAGCGCCAGACTAGCGGTGAGCTCCTACAATGAGCAGTTCTTC
CASSARLAVSSYNEQFF
>TRBV10-2|.|TRBJ2-3|.
TGCGCCAGCCGGGAACGTGGCACAGATACGCAGTATTTT
CASRERGTDTQYF
>TRBV7-2|.|TRBJ2-3|TRBD2
TGTGCCAGCAGCTTAACCCTAGCGGGAGATGATTTGGGCACAGATACGCAGTATTTT
CASSLTLAGDDLGTDTQYF
>TRBV4-1|.|TRBJ1-4|.
TGCGCCAGCAGCCAAGCTCACCGGGACGGAGATGAAAAACTGTTTTTT
CASSQAHRDGDEKLFF
>TRBV27|.|TRBJ1-2|TRBD1
TGTGCCAGCAGTCCTCAGGGGGGTACTAACTATGGCTACACCTTC
CASSPQGGTNYGYTF
>TRBV29-1|.|TRBJ2-1|TRBD2
TGCAGCGTTGAAGGACTAGCGGGAGGCTCCTACAATGAGCAGTTCTTC
CSVEGLAGGSYNEQFF
>TRBV19|.|TRBJ1-5|TRBD1
TGTGCCAGTAGTATAGGGGACAGTCTCAATCAGCCCCAGCATTTT
CASSIGDSLNQPQHF
>TRBV7-9|.|TRBJ1-4|.
TGTGCCAGCAGCTTACGGCCGGGCCTTCCCGGGTGGGAAAAACTGTTTTTT
CASSLRPGLPGWEKLFF
>TRBV5-4|.|TRBJ2-7|.
TGTGCCAGCAGCTTTGGAAGGGAGCAGTACTTC
CASSFGREQYF
>TRBV27|.|TRBJ1-2|.
TGTGCCAGCAGTTCCCCGCTGGGGGATGGCTACACCTTC
CASSSPLGDGYTF
>TRBV7-3|.|TRBJ2-7|.
TGTGCCAGCAGCTTGAGCGGGGGACAGGGCCACGAGCAGTACTTC
CASSLSGGQGHEQYF